Shown below are 8 T cell receptor beta chains from a single sample sequenced in a study of blood T cells in healthy people across ages. Combining a sample-barcoded 5' primer with a J-beta primer mix, a second PCR ran for about 7 to 11 cycles. Using its own MiXCR run on the 5' RACE reads, TCRdb lists one record per CDR3 protein. The table records 800,000 to 950,000 distinct CDR3 sequences, roughly 52% of them present only once. Specimen: blood. These TCRs come from a man under 40 in good health.

This clonotype occurred a few times. The rearrangement links TRBV12-3 or TRBV12-4 to TRBJ2-7, with 9 bases fitting TRBD1. The CDR3 is made up of 16 amino acids. The J segment lost 1 base and the V segment lost 5 bases, leaving 9 bases of the junction unmatched. The CDR3 reads CASSLQGAVSSYEQYF. CDR3 DNA sequence: TGTGCCAGCAGTCTACAGGGGGCTGTTAGTTCCTACGAGCAGTACTTC.

This clonotype came up a few times. The gene calls are TRBV7-2 and TRBJ2-1; D is unresolved. From germline, CDR1 is SGHTA and CDR2 FQGNSA. Trimming pared 1 base from V and 8 bases from J, leaving 12 bases between. This CDR3 has 14 residues. The CDR3 DNA follows: TGTGCCAGCAGCTTAGGGCGTAGGGATGATGAGCAGTTCTTC. Translating gives CASSLGRRDDEQFF.

This clonotype turned up a few times. J is TRBJ1-2 and V is TRBV6-1; D might be TRBD1 (6 bases). The CDR3 is made up of 16 amino acids. From germline, CDR1 is MNHNS and CDR2 SASEGT. Deletions cut 3 bases from V and 8 bases from J, with 22 bases between. CDR3 sequence (DNA): TGTGCCAGCAGTGACTTGGGGAGGGGGATGAGGTCCGGCTACACCTTC. This translates into CASSDLGRGMRSGYTF.

This clonotype was recorded a few times. V is TRBV20-1 and J is TRBJ2-1, with 14 bases matching TRBD2. The CDR3 is 13 residues long. Germline V gene sequence: CDR1 DFQATT, CDR2 SNEGSKA (reference sequence). V dropped 5 bases and J dropped 7; count of bases not matched to a gene: 1. The CDR3 loop is CSARTSGGNEQFF. CDR3 bases: TGCAGTGCTCGGACTAGCGGGGGGAATGAGCAGTTCTTC.

The chain links TRBV4-1 to TRBJ1-2; TRBD1 agrees at 8 bases. The germline V gene has CDR1 MGHRA and CDR2 YSYEKL. CDR3 length equals 15 residues. The ends lost 4 bases at V and 2 bases at J; junction bases unmatched: 6. The CDR3 DNA follows: TGCGCCAGCAGCCTCGGACAGGGACACAACTATGGCTACACCTTC. Translation gives CASSLGQGHNYGYTF.

The rearrangement links TRBV12-3 or TRBV12-4 to TRBJ2-5, with D possibly TRBD2 on 5 matching bases. The CDR3 is 15 amino acids. The V gene lost 5 bases and the J gene lost 3 bases, with 16 bases spanning the gap. The chain's CDR3 is CASSEQGGWEETQYF. CDR3 nucleotide sequence: TGTGCCAGCAGTGAACAAGGAGGTTGGGAAGAGACCCAGTACTTC.

This clonotype was counted a few times. The chain recombines TRBV2 with TRBJ1-1; D perhaps matches TRBD1 (5 bases). This CDR3 contains 12 residues. V was clipped by 3 bases and J by 6 bases, with 8 bases between them. The germline V gene encodes CDR1 SNHLY and CDR2 FYNNEI. The CDR3 protein is CASSDQGPEAFF. CDR3 bases: TGTGCCAGCAGTGACCAGGGACCTGAAGCTTTCTTT.

The chain recombines TRBV4-3 with TRBJ1-2; 9 positions agree with TRBD1. The CDR3 covers 16 residues. In germline, CDR1 is LGHNA, CDR2 YSLEER. Trimming cost V 2 bases and J 5 bases; bases outside gene matches: 9. This CDR3 reads CASSQYPGTGPYGYTF. As DNA, the CDR3 is TGCGCCAGCAGCCAATACCCCGGGACAGGGCCGTATGGCTACACCTTC.